The present TCR beta chain was sequenced within a study of PD-1 blockade in classical Hodgkin lymphoma. Whole-study findings and limits: It was CD4+ TCR diversity, not CD8+, that rose significantly by C4D1. Nivolumab initiated under 1 year post-ASCT led to patient exclusion. Complete responders matched newly diagnosed patients in baseline diversity.

V was clipped by 1 base and J by 5 bases; unmatched bases: 2. Germline values: CDR1 LNHDA, CDR2 SQIVND (reference sequence). CDR3 size: 14 residues. Note on this clone: Its antigen is unknown.

Each patient experienced a relapse that followed autologous stem cell transplantation, and brentuximab vedotin exposure varied. Thawed PBMCs yielded CD4+ T cells through magnetic negative selection. Method: immunoSEQ multiplex PCR; TCRdb's copy keeps in-frame clones and lacks some. This repertoire shows 6,000 to 9,500 clones, 86% found once; its top ten account for approximately 1.6%. The sequencing used CD4+ T cells from blood, collected at baseline. The chain has TRBV19 and TRBJ2-1; 7 nucleotides match TRBD2. The receptor's source is a human donor with classical Hodgkin lymphoma. Written as DNA, the CDR3 is TGTGCCAGTAGTATAGCGGGAGGTGACAATGAGCAGTTCTTC. It yields the protein CASSIAGGDNEQFF.